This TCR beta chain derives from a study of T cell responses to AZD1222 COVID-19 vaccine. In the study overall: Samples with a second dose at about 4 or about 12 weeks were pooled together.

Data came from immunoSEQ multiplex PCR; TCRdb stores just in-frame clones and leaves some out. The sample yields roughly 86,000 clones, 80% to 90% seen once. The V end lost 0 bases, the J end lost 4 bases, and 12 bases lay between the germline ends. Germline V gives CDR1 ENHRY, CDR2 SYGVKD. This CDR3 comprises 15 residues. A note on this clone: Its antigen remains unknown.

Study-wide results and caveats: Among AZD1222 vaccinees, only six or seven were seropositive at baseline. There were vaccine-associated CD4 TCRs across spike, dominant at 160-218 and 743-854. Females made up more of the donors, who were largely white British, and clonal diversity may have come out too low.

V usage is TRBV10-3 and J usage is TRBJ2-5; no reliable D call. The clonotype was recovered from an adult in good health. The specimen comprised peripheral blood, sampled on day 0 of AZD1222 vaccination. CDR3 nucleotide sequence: TGTGCCATCAGTGAGTCTAACTCTCAAGGAGAGACCCAGTACTTC. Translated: CAISESNSQGETQYF.